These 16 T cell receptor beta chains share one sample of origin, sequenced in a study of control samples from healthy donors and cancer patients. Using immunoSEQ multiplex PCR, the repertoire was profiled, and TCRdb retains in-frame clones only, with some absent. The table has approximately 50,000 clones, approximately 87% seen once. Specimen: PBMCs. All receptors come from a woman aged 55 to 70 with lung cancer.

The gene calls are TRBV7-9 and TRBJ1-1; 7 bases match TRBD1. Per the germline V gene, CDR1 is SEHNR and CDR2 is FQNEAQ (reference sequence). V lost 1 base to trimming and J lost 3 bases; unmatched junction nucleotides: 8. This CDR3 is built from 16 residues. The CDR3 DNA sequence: TGTGCCAGCAGCTTAGGGGGGACAGTGCTGGACACTGAAGCTTTCTTT. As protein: CASSLGGTVLDTEAFF.

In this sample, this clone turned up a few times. For the CDR3, the DNA is TGTGCCAGCCGGCAGTGGGCTTCTGATCAGCCCCAGCATTTT. This translates into CASRQWASDQPQHF. J is TRBJ1-5 and V is TRBV2; D not certain. The CDR3 has 14 residues. Trimming stripped 8 bases from V and 5 bases from J, with 16 bases between. CDR1 and CDR2 (germline): SNHLY, FYNNEI.

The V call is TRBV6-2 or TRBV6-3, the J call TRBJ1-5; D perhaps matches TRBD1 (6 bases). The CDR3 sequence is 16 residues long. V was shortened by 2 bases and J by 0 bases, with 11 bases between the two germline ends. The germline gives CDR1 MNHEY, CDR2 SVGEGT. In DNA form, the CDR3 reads TGTGCCAGCAGTTACCCGACAGGCGATAGCAATCAGCCCCAGCATTTT. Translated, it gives CASSYPTGDSNQPQHF.

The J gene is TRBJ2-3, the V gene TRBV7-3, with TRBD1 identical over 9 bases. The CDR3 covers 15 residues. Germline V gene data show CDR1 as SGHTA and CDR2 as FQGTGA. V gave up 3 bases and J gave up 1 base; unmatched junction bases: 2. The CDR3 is CASSLGQGRTDTQYF. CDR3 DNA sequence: TGTGCCAGCAGCTTGGGACAGGGACGCACAGATACGCAGTATTTT.

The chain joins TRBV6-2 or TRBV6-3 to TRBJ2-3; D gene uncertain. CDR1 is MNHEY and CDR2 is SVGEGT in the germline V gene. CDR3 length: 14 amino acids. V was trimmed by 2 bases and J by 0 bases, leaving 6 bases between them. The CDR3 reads CASSYGGSTDTQYF. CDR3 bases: TGTGCCAGCAGTTACGGTGGCAGCACAGATACGCAGTATTTT.

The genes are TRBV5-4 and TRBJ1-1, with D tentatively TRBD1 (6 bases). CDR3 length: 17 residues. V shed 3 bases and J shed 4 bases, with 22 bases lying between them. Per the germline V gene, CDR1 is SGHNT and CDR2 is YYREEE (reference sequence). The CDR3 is CASSSTLRRGLGTEAFF. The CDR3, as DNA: TGTGCCAGCAGCTCGACCCTCCGGAGGGGGTTGGGCACTGAAGCTTTCTTT.

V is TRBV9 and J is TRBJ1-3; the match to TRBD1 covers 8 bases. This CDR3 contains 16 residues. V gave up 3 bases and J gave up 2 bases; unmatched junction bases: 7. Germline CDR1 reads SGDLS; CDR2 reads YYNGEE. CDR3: CASSATGGSTGNTIYF. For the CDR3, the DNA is TGTGCCAGCAGCGCCACAGGGGGATCTACTGGAAACACCATATATTTT.

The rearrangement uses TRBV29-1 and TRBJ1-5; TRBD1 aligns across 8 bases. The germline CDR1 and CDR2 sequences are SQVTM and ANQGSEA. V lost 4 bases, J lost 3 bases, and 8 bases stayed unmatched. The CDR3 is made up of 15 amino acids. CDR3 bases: TGCAGCGTTGCCGACAGGGGCGATGACAATCAGCCCCAGCATTTT. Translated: CSVADRGDDNQPQHF.

DNA of the CDR3: TGTGCCAGCAGCCGAGGGACTAGCGGGGGACATAGGCAGTATTTT. Residues: CASSRGTSGGHRQYF. The chain links TRBV5-4 to TRBJ2-3; the match to TRBD2 covers 14 bases. Per germline, CDR1 SGHNT and CDR2 YYREEE (reference sequence). CDR3 size: 15 residues. V shed 4 bases and J 11 bases; nucleotides not matched to a gene: 9.

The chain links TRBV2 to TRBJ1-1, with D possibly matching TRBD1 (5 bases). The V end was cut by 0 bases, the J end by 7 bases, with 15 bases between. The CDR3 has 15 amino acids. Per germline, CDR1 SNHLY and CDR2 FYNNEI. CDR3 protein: CASSEATRGRGEAFF. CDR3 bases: TGTGCCAGCAGTGAAGCAACCCGGGGGAGGGGTGAAGCTTTCTTT. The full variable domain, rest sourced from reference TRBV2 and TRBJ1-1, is EPEVTQTPSHQVTQMGQEVILRCVPISNHLYFYWYRQILGQKVEFLVSFYNNEISEKSEIFDDQFSVERPDGSNFTLKIRSTKLEDSAMYFCASSEATRGRGEAFFGQGTRLTVV.

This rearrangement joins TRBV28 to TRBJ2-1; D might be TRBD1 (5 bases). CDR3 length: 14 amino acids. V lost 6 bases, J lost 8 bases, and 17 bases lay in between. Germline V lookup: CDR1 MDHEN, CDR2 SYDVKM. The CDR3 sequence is CASSAAQATDEQFF. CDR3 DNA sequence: TGTGCCAGCAGCGCTGCACAGGCCACGGATGAGCAGTTCTTC.

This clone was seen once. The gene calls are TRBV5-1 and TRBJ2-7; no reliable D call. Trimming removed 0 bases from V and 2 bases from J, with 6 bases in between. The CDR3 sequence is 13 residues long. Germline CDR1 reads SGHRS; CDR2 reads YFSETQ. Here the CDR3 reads CASSLERPYEQYF. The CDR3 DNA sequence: TGCGCCAGCAGCTTGGAACGGCCCTACGAGCAGTACTTC.

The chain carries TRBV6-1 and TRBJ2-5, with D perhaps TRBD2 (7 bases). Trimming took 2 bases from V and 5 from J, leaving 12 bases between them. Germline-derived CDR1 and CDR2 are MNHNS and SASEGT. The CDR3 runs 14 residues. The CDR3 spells CASSESGGRETQYF. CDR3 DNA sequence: TGTGCCAGCAGTGAATCCGGGGGGCGGGAGACCCAGTACTTC.

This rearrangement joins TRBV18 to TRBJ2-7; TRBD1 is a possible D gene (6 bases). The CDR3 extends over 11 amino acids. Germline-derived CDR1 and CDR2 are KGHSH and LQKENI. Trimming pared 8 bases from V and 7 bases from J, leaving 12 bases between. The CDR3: CASQQGYEQYF. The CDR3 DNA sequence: TGTGCCAGCCAACAGGGATATGAGCAGTACTTC.

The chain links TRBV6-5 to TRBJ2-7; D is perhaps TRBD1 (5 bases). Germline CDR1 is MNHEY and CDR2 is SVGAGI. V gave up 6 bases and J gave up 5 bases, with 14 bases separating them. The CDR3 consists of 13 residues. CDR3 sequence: CASSSLRAHEQYF. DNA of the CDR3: TGTGCCAGCAGCTCCCTCAGGGCCCACGAGCAGTACTTC.

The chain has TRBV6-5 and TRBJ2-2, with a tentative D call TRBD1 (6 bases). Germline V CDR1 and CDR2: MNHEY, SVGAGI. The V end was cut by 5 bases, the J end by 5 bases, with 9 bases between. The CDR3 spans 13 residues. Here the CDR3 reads CASSNTGTGELFF. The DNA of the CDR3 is TGTGCCAGCAGTAATACAGGGACCGGGGAGCTGTTTTTT.